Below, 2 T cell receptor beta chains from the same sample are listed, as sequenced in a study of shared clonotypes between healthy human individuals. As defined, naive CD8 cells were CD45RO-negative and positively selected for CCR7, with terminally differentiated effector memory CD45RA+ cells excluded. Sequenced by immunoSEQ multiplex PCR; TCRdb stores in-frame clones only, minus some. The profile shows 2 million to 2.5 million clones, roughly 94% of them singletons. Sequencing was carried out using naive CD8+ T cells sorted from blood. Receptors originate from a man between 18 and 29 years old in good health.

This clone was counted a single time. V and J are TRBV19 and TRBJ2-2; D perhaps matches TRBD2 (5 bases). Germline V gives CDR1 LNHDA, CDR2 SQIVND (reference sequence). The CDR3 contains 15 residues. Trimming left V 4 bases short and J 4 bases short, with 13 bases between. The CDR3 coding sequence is TGTGCCAGTAGTAGCAGAGAGGGCGGCACCGGGGAGCTGTTTTTT. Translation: CASSSREGGTGELFF.

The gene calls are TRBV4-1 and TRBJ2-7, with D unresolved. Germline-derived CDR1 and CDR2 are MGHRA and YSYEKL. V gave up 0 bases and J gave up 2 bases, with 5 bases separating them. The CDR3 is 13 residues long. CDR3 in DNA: TGCGCCAGCAGCCAAGACGCCCCCTACGAGCAGTACTTC. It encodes CASSQDAPYEQYF.